This TCR beta chain was documented in a study of cytomegalovirus exposure and HLA in healthy donors. Study-wide background: Samples from HLA-typed donors yielded about 85 million unique TCRs in an early data release. Caucasian-associated ancestry cluster membership applied to under 85% of 398 genotyped donors. General observations from the study: Accurate predictions that matched the HLA-A and HLA-B alleles of most subjects were reportedly made from TCR beta sequences. TCR beta chains numbering under 200 were designated cytomegalovirus-associated.

Primers for the PCR totalled 60 Vbeta and 13 Jbeta. Method: immunoSEQ multiplex PCR; TCRdb's copy keeps in-frame clones and lacks some. The sample lists 70,000 to 95,000 clones, around 77% occurring once. V shed 4 bases, J shed 0 bases, and the junction held 9 bases outside the gene matches. The CDR3 loop spans 18 amino acids. Germline loops: CDR1 SEHNR, CDR2 FQNEAQ (reference sequence). Comments on this clone: Its specificity is not known.

This chain connects TRBV7-9 to TRBJ1-6, with 7 nucleotides matching TRBD1. Sequencing input: PBMCs. This TCR was recovered from a man aged 50-60 years in good health and CMV-seronegative. This CDR3 is CASSSGTAPSSYNSPLHF. The DNA of the CDR3 is TGTGCCAGCAGCTCCGGGACAGCACCGAGCTCCTATAATTCACCCCTCCACTTT.